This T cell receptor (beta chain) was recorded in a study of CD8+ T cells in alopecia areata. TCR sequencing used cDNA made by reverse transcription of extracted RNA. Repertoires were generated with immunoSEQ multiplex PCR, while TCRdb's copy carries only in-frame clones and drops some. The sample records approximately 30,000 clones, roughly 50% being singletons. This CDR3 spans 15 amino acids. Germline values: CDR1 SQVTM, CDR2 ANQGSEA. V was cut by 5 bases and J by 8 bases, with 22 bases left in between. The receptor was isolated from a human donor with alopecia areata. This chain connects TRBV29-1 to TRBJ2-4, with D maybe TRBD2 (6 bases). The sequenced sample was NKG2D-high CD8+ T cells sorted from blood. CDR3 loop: CSVTLGLSEIDIQYF. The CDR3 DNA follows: TGCAGCGTTACCCTGGGACTTTCGGAGATAGACATTCAGTACTTC. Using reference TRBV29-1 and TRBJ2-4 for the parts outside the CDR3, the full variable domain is SAVISQKPSRDICQRGTSLTIQCQVDSQVTMMFWYRQQPGQSLTLIATANQGSEATYESGFVIDKFPISRPNLTFSTLTVSNMSPEDSSIYLCSVTLGLSEIDIQYFGAGTRLSVL.